These 13 T cell receptor beta chains were all obtained from the same sample, sequenced in a study of control samples from healthy donors and cancer patients (dated by TCRdb to the early 2020s). The library was produced with the immunoSEQ multiplex PCR assay. The clones in this table, taken by TCRdb from immuneACCESS, are in-frame only. Not every clone is retained; where verified, under half of the shortfall comes from an unresolved V gene, and the cause of the rest is unknown. The sample contains just over 30,000 clones, approximately 94% of them found a single time. About 7% of the sample rests with the top ten. The sample taken for sequencing was blood. These TCRs come from a man in his 60s in good health.

This clone has only one observation. The chain is built from TRBV4-2 and TRBJ2-3; D ambiguous. This CDR3 comprises 13 residues. V was pared by 4 bases and J by 6 bases, with 11 bases between. CDR1 LGHNA and CDR2 YNFKEQ come from the germline V gene. CDR3 nucleotides: TGTGCCAGCAGCCTCGTAGCAGGCGATACGCAGTATTTT. Protein: CASSLVAGDTQYF.

CDR3 in DNA: TGTGCCAGCAGTTCGGCCGGGGACAGTCAGCCCCAGCATTTT. Residues: CASSSAGDSQPQHF. The rearrangement joins TRBV28 to TRBJ1-5, with 7 bases identical to TRBD1. In germline, CDR1 is MDHEN, CDR2 SYDVKM. J gave up 6 bases and V 4 bases, and 6 bases lay outside the gene matches. This CDR3 has 14 residues.

This sequence joins TRBV27 and TRBJ1-2; 8 bases line up with TRBD1. J lost 1 base, V lost 4 bases, and 5 bases had no gene match. The CDR3 is made up of 15 amino acids. CDR1 and CDR2 from the germline V gene are MNHEY and SMNVEV (reference sequence). The CDR3, as DNA: TGTGCCAGCAGTTCCTGGACAGGGAATAACTATGGCTACACCTTC. Protein product: CASSSWTGNNYGYTF.

The V gene is TRBV9, the J gene TRBJ2-7, with TRBD1 identical over 11 bases. The CDR3 consists of 15 residues. Germline loops: CDR1 SGDLS, CDR2 YYNGEE. V was pared by 3 bases and J by 3 bases, with 5 bases of the junction left unmatched. CDR3 bases: TGTGCCAGCAGCGGTCCCGGGACAGGGGGCTACGAGCAGTACTTC. Translated: CASSGPGTGGYEQYF.

In regard to this clone: Additional DNA sequences in this sample encode the identical CDR3. CDR3 loop: CASSVDSGNTIYF. The CDR3 DNA sequence: TGTGCCAGCAGCGTGGACTCTGGAAACACCATATATTTT. The chain couples TRBV9 to TRBJ1-3; no reliable D call. The germline CDR1 and CDR2 sequences are SGDLS and YYNGEE. V lost 2 bases, J lost 0 bases, and 3 bases lay in between. The CDR3 has 13 residues.

The chain uses TRBV12-3 or TRBV12-4 and TRBJ1-1, with no clear D. The CDR3 length is 13 residues. Trimming shortened V by 6 bases and J by 9 bases, and 17 bases separated the two germline ends. Written as DNA, the CDR3 is TGTGCCAGCAGCTCGTCCCCAAGGGCGAAAGCTTTCTTT. This gives the protein CASSSSPRAKAFF.

The chain has TRBV21-1 and TRBJ2-3; the D call of TRBD2 is as the table states it, not checked on the DNA. TRBV21-1 is an annotated pseudogene. The CDR3 totals 15 residues. The CDR3 reads CASYAGAGEADTQYF. Written as DNA, the CDR3 is TGTGCCAGCTACGCAGGGGCGGGGGAAGCAGATACGCAGTATTTT.

The chain recombines TRBV4-1 with TRBJ1-3, with D uncertain. Trimming removed 4 bases from V and 1 base from J, with 26 bases in between. CDR3 size: 20 residues. Germline CDR1 MGHRA, CDR2 YSYEKL. CDR3 amino acids: CASSLTAKGMRVLSGNTIYF. CDR3 DNA: TGCGCCAGCAGCCTAACAGCGAAAGGGATGAGGGTTCTATCTGGAAACACCATATATTTT.

The CDR3 region has the DNA TGTGCCAGTAGTCGGACAGGGTGGGCCCAGCCCCAGCATTTT. Protein product: CASSRTGWAQPQHF. The chain has TRBV19 and TRBJ1-5; 8 bases align to TRBD1. Per germline, CDR1 LNHDA and CDR2 SQIVND (reference sequence). The CDR3 sequence is 14 residues long. V dropped 5 bases and J dropped 7; count of bases not matched to a gene: 7.

The V and J genes are TRBV11-2 and TRBJ1-5; TRBD1 aligns across 7 bases. The CDR3 contains 15 residues. V gave up 4 bases and J gave up 3 bases; unmatched junction bases: 6. The germline V gene has CDR1 SGHAT and CDR2 FQNNGV. The CDR3 spells CASSSLTGNNQPQHF. The CDR3 DNA reads TGTGCCAGCAGCTCATTGACAGGGAACAATCAGCCCCAGCATTTT.

This clone was detected only a few times. The rearrangement uses TRBV11-2 and TRBJ1-1; TRBD1 matches 7 bases. Trimming cost V 7 bases and J 1 base; bases outside gene matches: 6. The CDR3 runs to 14 residues. The germline gives CDR1 SGHAT, CDR2 FQNNGV. DNA for the CDR3: TGTGCCAGCATCCAAGGGGGCTGGAACACTGAAGCTTTCTTT. It translates to CASIQGGWNTEAFF.

This rearrangement joins TRBV7-2 to TRBJ1-1; tentatively, D is TRBD1 (5 bases). There are 14 residues in the CDR3. The V gene's germline CDR1 is SGHTA and CDR2 FQGNSA. The ends were cut back, 0 bases at V and 8 bases at J, with 13 bases in the middle. The CDR3 is CASSLAIRGVEAFF. The CDR3, as DNA: TGTGCCAGCAGCTTAGCAATCCGGGGCGTAGAAGCTTTCTTT.

V gene TRBV5-1 combines with J gene TRBJ2-7, with 9 bases lining up with TRBD1. Germline values: CDR1 SGHRS, CDR2 YFSETQ. CDR3 size: 15 residues. Trimming at V came to 4 bases and at J to 5 bases, leaving 10 bases not matched to a gene. The CDR3 loop reads CASSPGGDRVDEQYF. In DNA, the CDR3 is TGCGCCAGCAGCCCTGGGGGGGACAGGGTGGACGAGCAGTACTTC.